This TCR beta chain came from a study of CD8 T cells in ankylosing spondylitis. Germline CDR1 reads MDHEN; CDR2 reads SYDVKM. Trimming removed 1 base from V and 3 bases from J, with 7 bases in between. The CDR3 contains 13 residues. This clonotype has ten or more counts. TCRdb re-called the 5' RACE reads with MiXCR, one entry per CDR3 protein. Here the sample spans approximately 220,000 distinct CDR3 sequences, 25% to 30% being singletons. Specimen: blood, either unsorted or a sorted T cell fraction (not recorded which). The clonotype was recovered from a male donor with ankylosing spondylitis or in good health (not recorded which). V is TRBV28 and J is TRBJ2-7; no clear D gene. Written as DNA, the CDR3 is TGTGCCAGCAGTTTATTACGCTTCTACGAGCAGTACTTC. Translated, it gives CASSLLRFYEQYF.